Shown below are 21 T cell receptor beta chains from a single sample sequenced in a study of beta chain features in type 1 diabetes. As every portion of the isolated RNA was reverse transcribed, the sequencing read expressed TCRB transcripts. Some clones are missing from TCRdb's copy, which holds only in-frame ones; the method was immunoSEQ multiplex PCR. The sample includes some 270,000 clones, roughly 8% of them seen just once. Sequenced material: central memory CD4+ T cells from blood. These receptors were taken from a woman younger than 30 in good health.

This clone showed up just a few times. The chain links TRBV7-3 to TRBJ2-1; D might be TRBD1 or TRBD2, each matching 5 bases. V shed 3 bases and J shed 6 bases, with 12 bases lying between them. CDR1 is SGHTA and CDR2 is FQGTGA in the germline V gene. The CDR3 is 14 amino acids. The CDR3 nucleotides read TGTGCCAGCAGCTTGACCGGGACGAGCAATGAGCAGTTCTTC. This gives the protein CASSLTGTSNEQFF.

This clone was picked up a small number of times. This sample also contains other DNA sequences that code for the same CDR3. This chain uses TRBV27 with TRBJ2-3, with unresolved D. Germline V gene sequence: CDR1 MNHEY, CDR2 SMNVEV (reference sequence). The V gene lost 2 bases and the J gene lost 4 bases, with 7 bases spanning the gap. The CDR3 contains 13 residues. CDR3 protein: CASSLSRADTQYF. The CDR3 DNA sequence: TGTGCCAGCAGTTTAAGTAGGGCAGATACGCAGTATTTT.

This clone appeared a few times. At the DNA level, this CDR3 is encoded by other sequences in the same sample as well. The gene calls are TRBV18 and TRBJ2-1; the D gene is possibly TRBD2 (5 bases). The germline V gene has CDR1 KGHSH and CDR2 LQKENI. The CDR3 is 13 residues long. V was trimmed by 1 base and J by 7 bases, leaving 8 bases between them. CDR3 DNA: TGTGCCAGCTCACCACGCCGGGAAAATGAGCAGTTCTTC. Translating it yields CASSPRRENEQFF.

This clone was recorded once. This chain uses TRBV6-5 with TRBJ2-3, with D tentatively TRBD2 (5 bases). The CDR3 covers 14 residues. Germline assignment: CDR1 MNHEY and CDR2 SVGAGI. Between the trimmed V and J ends, which lost 4 bases and 6 bases, there was a span of 14 bases. The CDR3 protein is CASSSHTLVDTQYF. The DNA for the CDR3 is TGTGCCAGCAGTTCACACACACTAGTGGATACGCAGTATTTT.

This chain uses TRBV27 with TRBJ2-1, with unresolved D. V dropped 2 bases and J dropped 7 bases, with 9 bases sitting between them. This CDR3 is built from 13 residues. Germline V gives CDR1 MNHEY, CDR2 SMNVEV (reference sequence). The CDR3 DNA sequence: TGTGCCAGCAGTTTAAGGAGTACTAATGAGCAGTTCTTC. It specifies CASSLRSTNEQFF.

This clone was detected a few times. A junction boundary mismatches the germline segment, possibly from a read error. V gene TRBV4-3 combines with J gene TRBJ2-5; TRBD2 might be the D (6 bases). Germline loops: CDR1 LGHNA, CDR2 YSLEER. The CDR3 covers 14 residues. Here the CDR3 reads CASSQDAGFRDPDF. As DNA, the CDR3 is TGCGCCAGCAGCCAAGATGCGGGGTTTAGGGACCCGGACTTC.

This clone was seen only a few times. The genes are TRBV4-1 and TRBJ2-7; 11 nucleotides match TRBD2. In germline, CDR1 is MGHRA, CDR2 YSYEKL. V gave up 2 bases and J gave up 7 bases; unmatched junction bases: 7. The CDR3 is 15 amino acids. CDR3 amino acids: CASSQPTSGSGEQYF. DNA of the CDR3: TGCGCCAGCAGCCAACCTACTAGCGGGAGTGGTGAGCAGTACTTC.

V is TRBV18 and J is TRBJ1-1, with 7 bases that match TRBD1. The V gene's germline CDR1 is KGHSH and CDR2 LQKENI. V lost 1 base, J lost 3 bases, and 8 bases stayed unmatched. This CDR3 comprises 16 residues. The chain's CDR3 is CASSPQSVRGDTEAFF. DNA of the CDR3: TGTGCCAGCTCACCACAGTCCGTCAGGGGGGACACTGAAGCTTTCTTT.

Notes on this clone: Other DNA sequences in this sample translate to the same CDR3. V and J are TRBV15 and TRBJ2-3; 7 positions agree with TRBD2. The CDR3 covers 15 residues. V shed 0 bases, J shed 6 bases, and the junction held 6 bases outside the gene matches. The V gene's germline CDR1 is LNHNV and CDR2 YYDKDF (reference sequence). The CDR3 nucleotides read TGTGCCACCAGCAGAGATGGGGGAGGGTGGGATACGCAGTATTTT. Protein: CATSRDGGGWDTQYF.

The genes are TRBV29-1 and TRBJ1-2; 8 nucleotides line up with TRBD1. CDR3 size: 14 residues. Unmatched junction bases numbered 10, after V lost 6 bases and J lost 4 bases. CDR1 is SQVTM, CDR2 ANQGSEA, per germline. The CDR3 here is CSVDLRGLGYGYTF. The CDR3 DNA sequence: TGCAGCGTGGATCTCAGGGGGCTTGGCTATGGCTACACCTTC.

This clone turned up a few times. This chain connects TRBV7-9 to TRBJ2-5; the D gene is possibly TRBD2 (6 bases). The germline V gene encodes CDR1 SEHNR and CDR2 FQNEAQ (reference sequence). Trimming removed 2 bases from V and 5 bases from J, with 18 bases in between. The CDR3 length is 16 residues. CDR3 nucleotide sequence: TGTGCCAGCAGCTTATTAAAAGGAGGGATCGGGGAGACCCAGTACTTC. Protein: CASSLLKGGIGETQYF.

The sample holds a few counts of this clone. The chain has TRBV29-1 and TRBJ2-7; D might be TRBD1 (6 bases). Germline CDR1 reads SQVTM; CDR2 reads ANQGSEA. With 6 bases removed from V and 4 bases from J, the gap between germline ends came to 22 bases. This CDR3 spans 15 amino acids. The CDR3 DNA reads TGCAGCGTCGCGGGCGTGGCAGGGGTACGATACGAGCAGTACGTC. Amino acids: CSVAGVAGVRYEQYV.

This chain joins TRBV28 and TRBJ1-6; no definite D call. There are 12 residues in the CDR3. Germline CDR1 and CDR2: MDHEN and SYDVKM. Trimming took off 7 bases at V and 10 bases at J, with 11 bases between the two ends. DNA of the CDR3: TGTGCCAGCAAGAAGGGCGGCTCACCCCTCCACTTT. This codes for CASKKGGSPLHF.

CDR3 sequence reads: CASSWVRSTDTQYF. CDR3 coding DNA: TGTGCCAGCAGCTGGGTTAGGAGTACAGATACGCAGTATTTT. The chain joins TRBV5-4 to TRBJ2-3; D remains unclear. CDR1 and CDR2 (germline): SGHNT, YYREEE (reference sequence). Trimming left V 3 bases short and J 3 bases short, with 11 bases between. This CDR3 is built from 14 residues.

The V call is TRBV4-1, the J call TRBJ2-3; no definite D call. This CDR3 region has 14 residues. With 3 bases removed from V and 4 bases from J, the gap between germline ends came to 11 bases. Per the germline V gene, CDR1 is MGHRA and CDR2 is YSYEKL. The CDR3 here is CASSQGLDSDTQYF. The CDR3 DNA reads TGCGCCAGCAGCCAGGGTCTAGATTCAGATACGCAGTATTTT.

There are a few counts of this clone. V and J are TRBV20-1 and TRBJ2-1; D not resolved. The CDR3 covers 11 residues. Germline-derived CDR1 and CDR2 are DFQATT and SNEGSKA (reference sequence). The CDR3 region is CSVGSNNEQFF. CDR3 coding DNA: TGCAGCGTGGGTTCAAACAATGAGCAGTTCTTC.

A few counts support this clone. CDR3 sequence reads: CASSFRGRGRYQETQYF. The CDR3 coding sequence is TGTGCCAGCAGTTTTCGCGGGCGGGGGCGATACCAAGAGACCCAGTACTTC. V is TRBV28 and J is TRBJ2-5; a possible D gene is TRBD2 (7 bases). This CDR3 region has 17 residues. The germline V and J ends were trimmed by 3 bases and 0 bases, with 17 bases remaining between them. Germline CDR1 is MDHEN and CDR2 is SYDVKM.

This clone was observed a handful of times. Additional DNA sequences in this sample encode the identical CDR3. This chain joins TRBV2 and TRBJ2-3, with D perhaps matching TRBD2 (5 bases). CDR1 is SNHLY, CDR2 FYNNEI, per germline. V dropped 4 bases and J dropped 3 bases, with 14 bases sitting between them. The CDR3 length is 15 residues. The CDR3, as DNA: TGTGCCAGCAGTGGGAGAGGAGGAGGTACAGATACGCAGTATTTT. Protein: CASSGRGGGTDTQYF.

The chain combines TRBV11-2 with TRBJ2-1; a possible D gene is TRBD2 (5 bases). V was clipped by 0 bases and J by 9 bases, with 15 bases between them. CDR1 and CDR2 from the germline V gene are SGHAT and FQNNGV. The CDR3 runs to 15 residues. The CDR3 DNA sequence: TGTGCCAGCAGCTTAGAGAGGGTGGGATGGGGTGAGCAGTTCTTC. Protein: CASSLERVGWGEQFF.

A few counts support this clone. V gene TRBV25-1 combines with J gene TRBJ1-3, with TRBD1 matching 10 bases. V lost 1 base to trimming and J lost 4 bases; unmatched junction nucleotides: 10. Germline V lookup: CDR1 MGHDK, CDR2 SYGVNS. The CDR3 runs 18 residues. The CDR3 spells CASSELRGGTGAGNTIYF. DNA for the CDR3: TGTGCCAGCAGTGAATTACGGGGAGGGACAGGGGCCGGAAACACCATATATTTT. Complete variable domain (other parts from reference TRBV25-1 and TRBJ1-3): EADIYQTPRYLVIGTGKKITLECSQTMGHDKMYWYQQDPGMELHLIHYSYGVNSTEKGDLSSESTVSRIRTEHFPLTLESARPSHTSQYLCASSELRGGTGAGNTIYFGEGSWLTVV.

This clone was seen a handful of times. This chain joins TRBV11-2 and TRBJ1-1, with D possibly matching TRBD1 (5 bases). The V end was cut by 1 base, the J end by 0 bases, with 9 bases between. Looked up from germline, CDR1 is SGHAT and CDR2 is FQNNGV. The CDR3 is 15 residues long. CDR3 in amino acids: CASSLGDRVNTEAFF. CDR3 nucleotides: TGTGCCAGCAGCTTAGGAGACAGAGTGAACACTGAAGCTTTCTTT.